Each of the 27 T cell receptor beta chains below was sequenced from the same sample in a study of response to subunit inactivated influenza vaccine. TCRdb analysed the RT-PCR reads with MiXCR anew, one entry per CDR3 protein. The sample has about 310,000 distinct CDR3 sequences, 21% seen once. The sample here was PBMCs from blood, taken 21 months after vaccination. Every receptor here comes from a man aged 50 to 69 who received an inactivated influenza vaccine.

This clonotype was detected ten times or more. The chain uses TRBV6-5 and TRBJ2-5, with 7 nucleotides matching TRBD2. Losses at the gene ends were 4 bases for V and 4 bases for J; bases not matched to a gene: 12. The CDR3 is made up of 16 amino acids. CDR1 and CDR2 (germline): MNHEY, SVGAGI. The DNA of the CDR3 is TGTGCCAGCAGTTCCAGCTTACCGGGACTATCAGAGACCCAGTACTTC. It is translated as CASSSSLPGLSETQYF.

This clonotype was detected only a few times. The chain links TRBV6-1 to TRBJ1-3; D perhaps matches TRBD1 (5 bases). V was clipped by 6 bases and J by 10 bases, with 16 bases between them. Germline CDR1 MNHNS, CDR2 SASEGT. The CDR3 runs 13 residues. CDR3 in amino acids: CASRTDNGGTIYF. The DNA of the CDR3 is TGTGCCAGCAGAACGGACAACGGCGGGACCATATATTTT.

This chain uses TRBV2 with TRBJ2-3, with D hard to call. This CDR3 has 16 residues. Deletions cut 6 bases from V and 3 bases from J, with 19 bases between. Germline V gene lookup returns CDR1 SNHLY and CDR2 FYNNEI. The CDR3, as DNA: TGTGCCAGCAGGGACGGCGGTGGACCGATAACAGATACGCAGTATTTT. This codes for CASRDGGGPITDTQYF.

This clonotype was seen ten or more times. The rearrangement uses TRBV12-3 or TRBV12-4 and TRBJ2-2; 8 bases are a match to TRBD2. With V trimmed by 6 bases and J by 4 bases, 7 bases remained unmatched. CDR3 size: 15 residues. CDR3 nucleotide sequence: TGTGCCAGCAGCTCGGGAGGGATGGGCACCGGGGAGCTGTTTTTT. It translates to CASSSGGMGTGELFF.

The V and J genes are TRBV20-1 and TRBJ2-7; TRBD2 matches at 7 bases. Germline assignment: CDR1 DFQATT and CDR2 SNEGSKA (reference sequence). The CDR3 consists of 14 residues. The V segment lost 2 bases and the J segment 0 bases; nucleotides outside the gene matches: 4. The CDR3 region is CSARRLAVSYEQYF. The DNA of the CDR3 is TGCAGTGCTAGAAGGCTAGCGGTCTCCTACGAGCAGTACTTC.

J is TRBJ2-2 and V is TRBV5-1; possible D gene TRBD2, 5 bases. This CDR3 has 15 amino acids. The germline V and J ends were trimmed by 7 bases and 1 base, with 14 bases remaining between them. Germline CDR1 reads SGHRS; CDR2 reads YFSETQ. The CDR3 DNA reads as TGCGCCAGCCTTCCCGGGAAGCGGAACACCGGGGAGCTGTTTTTT. Translated, it gives CASLPGKRNTGELFF. Together with reference TRBV5-1 and TRBJ2-2, the CDR3 gives the full variable domain: KAGVTQTPRYLIKTRGQQVTLSCSPISGHRSVSWYQQTPGQGLQFLFEYFSETQRNKGNFPGRFSGRQFSNSRSEMNVSTLELGDSALYLCASLPGKRNTGELFFGEGSRLTVL.

At least ten counts were recorded for this clonotype. The junction departs from germline at one end; a sequencing error may be responsible. V gene TRBV7-7 combines with J gene TRBJ2-3; TRBD1 might be the D (5 bases). This CDR3 has 15 amino acids. From germline, CDR1 is SSHAT and CDR2 FNYEAQ (reference sequence). Written as DNA, the CDR3 is TGTGCTAGCAGCTTGGATTCAGGGAGCACAGATACGCAGTATTTT. Translation: CASSLDSGSTDTQYF.

This clonotype was seen more than once but under ten times. V gene TRBV19 combines with J gene TRBJ2-2; the D is unclear. Germline V gene lookup returns CDR1 LNHDA and CDR2 SQIVND (reference sequence). The CDR3 has 14 amino acids. V lost 10 bases to trimming and J lost 7 bases, with 19 bases between them. CDR3 in amino acids: CATTPVGSSGELFF. CDR3 coding DNA: TGTGCCACCACTCCGGTCGGGTCTAGCGGGGAGCTGTTTTTT.

This clonotype occurred once. The chain employs TRBV3-1 and TRBJ2-2; 11 bases match TRBD1. Germline loops: CDR1 LGHDT, CDR2 YNNKEL (reference sequence). The length of the CDR3 is 15 residues. After removal of 6 bases from V and 1 base from J, the junction contained 1 base not matched to a gene. CDR3 residues: CASRDRGRNTGELFF. CDR3 sequence (DNA): TGTGCCAGCAGGGACAGGGGGCGGAACACCGGGGAGCTGTTTTTT.

This clonotype came up many times. The chain employs TRBV15 and TRBJ1-2, with 7 bases lining up with TRBD1. V trimming: 8 bases; J trimming: 2 bases; junction bases outside the gene matches: 11. Germline values: CDR1 LNHNV, CDR2 YYDKDF (reference sequence). The length of the CDR3 is 15 residues. The CDR3 bases are TGTGCCACCTCTACCCCGGGACAGCCGAACTATGGCTACACCTTC. It translates to CATSTPGQPNYGYTF. Full variable domain (outside the CDR3, taken from reference TRBV15 and TRBJ1-2): DAMVIQNPRYQVTQFGKPVTLSCSQTLNHNVMYWYQQKSSQAPKLLFHYYDKDFNNEADTPDNFQSRRPNTSFCFLDIRSPGLGDTAMYLCATSTPGQPNYGYTFGSGTRLTVV.

This clonotype was found a few times. The chain uses TRBV20-1 and TRBJ2-3; D is ambiguous. Germline CDR1 and CDR2: DFQATT and SNEGSKA (reference sequence). The CDR3 spans 13 residues. V lost 3 bases to trimming and J lost 2 bases, with 9 bases between them. Here the CDR3 reads CSARGKITDTQYF. The CDR3, as DNA: TGCAGTGCTAGGGGTAAAATCACAGATACGCAGTATTTT.

In its sample, this clonotype was seen many times. V and J are TRBV4-1 and TRBJ1-3; D unresolved. Germline values: CDR1 MGHRA, CDR2 YSYEKL. Trimming removed 4 bases from V and 0 bases from J, with 10 bases in between. The length of the CDR3 is 15 residues. In DNA, the CDR3 is TGCGCCAGCAGCCTAACCGTGGACTCTGGAAACACCATATATTTT. This translates into CASSLTVDSGNTIYF.

This clonotype occurred many times. This chain joins TRBV20-1 and TRBJ1-5; TRBD1 agrees at 7 bases. V trimming: 1 base; J trimming: 1 base; junction bases outside the gene matches: 4. CDR1 DFQATT and CDR2 SNEGSKA come from the germline V gene (reference sequence). This CDR3 has 15 residues. The CDR3 coding sequence is TGCAGTGCTAGAGTAGGGGGCGGCAGCAATCAGCCCCAGCATTTT. It codes for CSARVGGGSNQPQHF.

The CDR3 sequence: CASRGGGSRNTEAFF. The CDR3 nucleotides read TGTGCCAGCCGTGGGGGGGGCTCCCGAAACACTGAAGCTTTCTTT. The chain is built from TRBV28 and TRBJ1-1; a possible D gene is TRBD1 (6 bases). Trimming removed 8 bases from V and 2 bases from J, with 18 bases in between. The CDR3 has 15 residues. Per germline, CDR1 MDHEN and CDR2 SYDVKM.

This clonotype has more than one count but fewer than ten. CDR3 sequence: CASSQEYSYNEQFF. The CDR3 DNA sequence: TGTGCCAGTTCACAGGAGTACTCCTACAATGAGCAGTTCTTC. This chain uses TRBV12-3 or TRBV12-4 with TRBJ2-1, with D tentatively TRBD1 (5 bases). The CDR3 is 14 residues long. V was trimmed by 9 bases and J by 0 bases, leaving 12 bases between them.

In this sample, this clonotype turned up many times. This chain connects TRBV27 to TRBJ2-7, with 7 bases lining up with TRBD2. Germline CDR1 reads MNHEY; CDR2 reads SMNVEV (reference sequence). The length of the CDR3 is 15 residues. Trimming cost V 3 bases and J 3 bases; bases outside gene matches: 8. CDR3 in amino acids: CASSFRASGFYEQYF. CDR3 DNA: TGTGCCAGCAGTTTTAGGGCTAGCGGTTTCTACGAGCAGTACTTC.

The sample holds a few counts of this clonotype. The V and J genes are TRBV9 and TRBJ2-1; perhaps D is TRBD1 or TRBD2 (5 bases each). In germline, CDR1 is SGDLS, CDR2 YYNGEE. This CDR3 has 17 residues. Trimming shortened V by 0 bases and J by 0 bases, and 13 bases separated the two germline ends. The CDR3 region is CASSVASPRGSYNEQFF. CDR3 DNA sequence: TGTGCCAGCAGCGTAGCTAGCCCTAGGGGCTCCTACAATGAGCAGTTCTTC.

The V and J genes are TRBV3-1 and TRBJ1-3, with D unclear. V was clipped by 5 bases and J by 4 bases, with 15 bases between them. The CDR3 length is 15 residues. Looked up from germline, CDR1 is LGHDT and CDR2 is YNNKEL (reference sequence). CDR3 bases: TGTGCCAGCAGCGCCTCTTGGGCTGGAGGAAACACCATATATTTT. Its protein product is CASSASWAGGNTIYF.

This clonotype appeared many times. This chain joins TRBV15 and TRBJ1-4; 7 positions match TRBD1. With V trimmed by 1 base and J by 8 bases, 10 bases remained unmatched. The CDR3 is 16 residues long. CDR1 is LNHNV, CDR2 YYDKDF, per germline (reference sequence). The CDR3 here is CATSRAPLQGSEKLFF. The CDR3 DNA is TGTGCCACCAGCAGAGCACCCTTACAGGGGAGCGAAAAACTGTTTTTT.

The rearrangement links TRBV5-1 to TRBJ2-2, with 7 bases aligning to TRBD2. Trimming removed 2 bases from V and 3 bases from J; junction bases left unmatched: 4. Germline assignment: CDR1 SGHRS and CDR2 YFSETQ. The CDR3 loop spans 15 amino acids. CDR3 sequence reads: CASSLLAGDTGELFF. CDR3 nucleotide sequence: TGCGCCAGCAGCTTATTGGCGGGAGACACCGGGGAGCTGTTTTTT.

This clonotype has a count of ten or more. This chain joins TRBV7-9 and TRBJ1-1; weak D call: TRBD1 (6 bases). The CDR3 sequence is 15 residues long. The germline gives CDR1 SEHNR, CDR2 FQNEAQ (reference sequence). V lost 7 bases and J lost 1, with 16 bases in between. The DNA for the CDR3 is TGTGCCAGCAACCACATACGCAGGGGGAACACTGAAGCTTTCTTT. Translation: CASNHIRRGNTEAFF.

There are a few counts of this clonotype. This chain connects TRBV4-1 to TRBJ1-1, with D hard to call. V lost 1 base, J lost 3 bases, and 12 bases lay in between. The V gene's germline CDR1 is MGHRA and CDR2 YSYEKL. The CDR3 consists of 15 residues. Here the CDR3 DNA reads TGCGCCAGCAGCCAAGCCGGCAGGTATGACACTGAAGCTTTCTTT. This gives the protein CASSQAGRYDTEAFF.

This clonotype was detected a few times. This rearrangement joins TRBV20-1 to TRBJ2-7; D may correspond to TRBD1 or TRBD2 (6 bases each). In germline, CDR1 is DFQATT, CDR2 SNEGSKA (reference sequence). V gave up 3 bases and J gave up 5 bases, with 20 bases separating them. The CDR3 has 15 amino acids. The CDR3 nucleotides are TGCAGTGCTAGTGACCCTAGGGGGGCCGGGGACGAGCAGTACTTC. Translated: CSASDPRGAGDEQYF.

The chain has TRBV18 and TRBJ1-1; D call uncertain. The CDR3 runs 15 residues. Germline-derived CDR1 and CDR2 are KGHSH and LQKENI. The V and J ends lost 3 bases and 3 bases respectively, with 14 bases between them. CDR3 nucleotide sequence: TGTGCCAGCTCACCGAAGATAGAGCAAGACACTGAAGCTTTCTTT. Amino acids: CASSPKIEQDTEAFF.

This clonotype was counted only a few times. The chain links TRBV20-1 to TRBJ1-1; D uncertain. This CDR3 region has 10 residues. Between the trimmed V and J ends, which lost 1 base and 10 bases, there was a span of 7 bases. Germline V gene lookup returns CDR1 DFQATT and CDR2 SNEGSKA (reference sequence). As DNA, the CDR3 is TGCAGTGCTAGAGTGAGTACAGCTTTCTTT. As protein: CSARVSTAFF.

This clonotype was detected only a few times. The chain uses TRBV30 and TRBJ1-6; 7 bases match TRBD1. V lost 5 bases to trimming and J lost 10 bases; unmatched junction nucleotides: 11. This CDR3 contains 14 residues. Germline V CDR1 and CDR2: GTSNPN, SVGIG (reference sequence). CDR3 sequence: CAWGRQGKASPLHF. Written as DNA, the CDR3 is TGTGCCTGGGGCCGACAGGGAAAGGCCTCACCCCTCCACTTT.

The CDR3 region has the DNA TGTGCCAGCAGCTCTATAGCGGGGGGGCCGAACGAGCAGTACTTC. Protein sequence: CASSSIAGGPNEQYF. The chain carries TRBV7-2 and TRBJ2-7, with 11 bases lining up with TRBD2. The CDR3 sequence is 15 residues long. V dropped 4 bases and J dropped 5; count of bases not matched to a gene: 7. Germline values: CDR1 SGHTA, CDR2 FQGNSA.